These T cell receptor beta chains were read from a single sample in a study of OX40 agonist ivuxolimab in advanced cancers. The table came from immunoSEQ multiplex PCR; TCRdb's copy has only in-frame clones and leaves some out. The sample contains about 16,000 clones, about 86% of which appear only once. Sequenced material: CD4+ or CD8+ T cells sorted from blood, taken in a trial of the OX40 agonist ivuxolimab. The receptors were gathered from an adult with an advanced solid tumor such as melanoma, head and neck, liver or kidney cancer. The conserved cysteine and the conserved F or W are not part of the CDR3 here.

V gene	J gene	CDR3 protein
TRBV4-2	TRBJ2-7	ASSQDIGPQWGLAVTYEQY
TRBV19	TRBJ2-5	ASSIGQETQY
TRBV7-6	TRBJ2-3	ASSASLAYSTDTQY
TRBV5-1	TRBJ2-3	ASSLEVGDTQY
TRBV2	TRBJ1-1	ASSQTVLNTEAF
TRBV2	TRBJ2-1	ASSGQGDEQF
TRBV27	TRBJ1-6	ASSHTTGVLGGSPLH
TRBV9	TRBJ2-3	ASSVVGRGDTDTQY
TRBV5-6	TRBJ1-1	ASSDPRMDTEAF
TRBV19	TRBJ1-3	ATAGQIGNTIY
TRBV4-1	TRBJ1-2	ASSPTGSYGYT
TRBV7-8	TRBJ2-7	ASSLTSGIHYEQY
TRBV10-3	TRBJ2-3	AISGPTRTDTQY
TRBV7-4	TRBJ1-5	ASSLVGLQVSQPQH
TRBV9	TRBJ2-1	ASSVELAGHNEQF
TRBV14	TRBJ2-1	ASSHRLAGYNEQF
TRBV2	TRBJ2-5	ASRELAGAQETQY
TRBV10-2	TRBJ1-2	ASSATQGYGYT
TRBV7-9	TRBJ1-5	ASQEGDLQH
TRBV9	TRBJ2-1	ASSVAPVISYNEQF
TRBV6-4	TRBJ1-1	ASRRQENTEAF
TRBV2	TRBJ2-1	ASSESLAAYNEQF
TRBV20-1	TRBJ2-3	TSTDTQY
TRBV5-4	TRBJ2-3	ASSSSGGRKDTQY
TRBV2	TRBJ1-2	ASSDMGREGYT
TRBV10-2	TRBJ2-1	ASSWGRGDYNEQF
TRBV6-5	TRBJ1-2	ASSYSTGTYYGYT
TRBV2	TRBJ2-3	ASTPTVGGKDTQY
TRBV11-2	TRBJ1-2	ASSLGGRYGYT